This T cell receptor beta chain was profiled in a study of blood T cell repertoires in COVID-19 (dated by TCRdb to 2020 to 2022). Background on the whole study: Samples covering the acute and convalescent phases of COVID-19 were provided by collaborators in the United States, Italy and Spain. The prospective study material was composed of cDNA or gDNA derived from T cells, B-cell-depleted T cells, or PBMCs. HLA class I and class II types, where available, came from metadata supplied by the sample provider rather than from assay-based typing. A freely available public database, intended as a resource for researchers studying the immune response to SARS-CoV-2, is where the repertoires were released. The sample metadata nearly always contained a de-identified subject ID, COVID-19 status, age in years and sex. The samples were drawn from two sources: the first 160 participants of the ongoing ImmuneRACE study, and fewer than 1,500 subjects contributed by 6 global collaborators. Deeply sampled blood TCRbeta repertoires from subjects exposed to, actively infected with, or recovered from COVID-19 were included in the dataset.

Turning to this clone: The clone's antigen remains unknown. Nothing much larger sits one base from this clone, and base qualities are not available.

The immunoSEQ Assay, a bias-controlled multiplex PCR, was used to amplify TCRbeta CDR3 regions from genomic DNA. The paper's data handling went like this. The number of nucleated cells in each sample was estimated from the amplification of reference gene primers within the assay. To quantify the absolute abundance of each unique TCRbeta CDR3 rearrangement, sequence reads were collapsed and filtered. For each sample, productive Simpson clonality was calculated as the square root of Simpson's diversity index over productive rearrangements. What TCRdb holds here is the immuneACCESS table cut down to in-frame rearrangements. Part of the clones is not present; checked against another copy, under half of the missing clones reflect an unresolved V gene, and the others are unexplained. The DNA was the basis for D and trimming; V, J and clone size are from that table. The sample table shows over 250,000 clones, and 88% are seen once. Roughly 10% of the sample comes from the top ten.

CDR1 LNHDA and CDR2 SQIVND are derived from the germline V gene (reference sequence). The V and J ends are trimmed by 7 bases and 5 bases, leaving 11 bases between them. The CDR3 numbers 12 residues from cysteine through phenylalanine. Only the CDR3 region is kept as DNA, spanning 36 bases read in frame from base 1. At one collaborating source in Seattle, patients were enrolled during active infection and were followed longitudinally through the course of disease. The collaborating institutions used their own protocols to collect whole blood in K2EDTA tubes. Collaborator samples were shipped for TCRbeta analysis as frozen whole blood, isolated PBMCs, or DNA extracted from either sample type. The research as a whole found: Clinical and demographic metadata were provided uncurated, with the amount varying by source and participant.

The receptor was derived from a woman aged 70-85 years with COVID-19, enrolled during active disease. Sequenced: peripheral blood. The rearranged segments are TRBV19 and TRBJ1-1; perhaps TRBD1 is the D gene, with 6 bases matching. The DNA sequence is given as TGTGCCAGTAACCTACAGGGAACTGAAGCTTTCTTT. The encoded protein is CASNLQGTEAFF. The reference TRBV19 and TRBJ1-1 proteins fill in what lies around the CDR3, so the full variable domain reads DGGITQSPKYLFRKEGQNVTLSCEQNLNHDAMYWYRQDPGQGLRLIYYSQIVNDFQKGDIAEGYSVSREKKESFPLTVTSAQKNPTAFYLCASNLQGTEAFFGQGTRLTVV.